This section outlines one TCR beta chain sequence together with its context. No antigen is known for it. Germline values: CDR1 SGHTA, CDR2 FQGNSA. Trimming removed 5 bases from V and 0 bases from J; junction bases left unmatched: 13. CDR3 length: 19 amino acids. The data were produced by immunoSEQ multiplex PCR, yet TCRdb's version contains in-frame clones alone and is incomplete. The sample consists of 2 million to 2.5 million clones, just over 90% of them appearing once. This sample was included in a study of shared clonotypes between healthy human individuals. Study-wide results and caveats: Only a few donors were included, so the genetic and exposure-history diversity represented was limited. Clonotype sharing levels among donors were expected to vary with sequencing depth. Larger estimated richness was generally seen in naive subsets than in memory subsets.

The sequencing input was naive CD4+ T cells from PBMCs. Regarding subset: CD45RA+ positively selected. The chain couples TRBV7-2 to TRBJ1-5; 10 nucleotides align to TRBD1. The receptor comes from a man in his late teens or twenties in good health. Some clones in this sample may be carry-over from other donors' samples. The CDR3 protein is CASSRDRGLGPYSNQPQHF. CDR3 sequence (DNA): TGTGCCAGCAGCCGGGACAGGGGACTCGGCCCTTATAGCAATCAGCCCCAGCATTTT.